The clone carrying this TCR beta chain was observed at least ten times. What it recognizes is unknown. V lost 0 bases and J lost 2, with 11 bases in between. The germline gives CDR1 WNHNN, CDR2 SYGVQD (reference sequence). This CDR3 region has 15 residues. RNA transcripts yielded amplified TCR beta CDR3 regions. An initial RT-PCR round employing HTBI primers preceded a second-round multiplex PCR. TCRdb recomputed calls from the multiplex PCR reads with MiXCR, one row per CDR3 protein. Seen here are over a million distinct CDR3 sequences, about 36% observed once, and the top ten hold approximately 12%. The data were taken from a study of Graves' ophthalmopathy and Graves' hyperthyroidism. Study summary: Being free of ophthalmopathy for 18 months of follow-up defined stable hyperthyroidism.

Study results and limitations: Predictions made by the model for ophthalmopathy progression reached roughly 71% sensitivity and roughly 79% specificity. The 13-signature model separated ophthalmopathy from stable hyperthyroidism at roughly 88% sensitivity and approximately 79% specificity.

V is TRBV10-1 and J is TRBJ2-7; D ambiguous. The origin of this receptor is an adult man with Graves' hyperthyroidism. The sample taken for sequencing was peripheral blood or thyroid tissue (not recorded which). The CDR3 region is CASSESKGQTYEQYF. CDR3 bases: TGCGCCAGCAGTGAGTCAAAGGGCCAGACCTACGAGCAGTACTTC.